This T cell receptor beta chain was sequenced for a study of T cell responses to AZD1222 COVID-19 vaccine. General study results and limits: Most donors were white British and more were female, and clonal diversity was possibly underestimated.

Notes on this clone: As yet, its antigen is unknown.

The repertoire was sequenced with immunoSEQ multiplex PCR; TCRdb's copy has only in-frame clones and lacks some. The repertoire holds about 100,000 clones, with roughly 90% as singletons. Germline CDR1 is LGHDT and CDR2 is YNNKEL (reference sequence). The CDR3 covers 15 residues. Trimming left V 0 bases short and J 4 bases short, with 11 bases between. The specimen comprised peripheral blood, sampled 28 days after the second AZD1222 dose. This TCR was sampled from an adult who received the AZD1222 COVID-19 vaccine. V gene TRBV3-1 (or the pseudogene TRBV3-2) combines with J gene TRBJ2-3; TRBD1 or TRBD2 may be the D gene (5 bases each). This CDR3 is CASSQEGVPSDTQYF. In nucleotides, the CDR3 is TGTGCCAGCAGCCAAGAGGGGGTCCCCTCAGATACGCAGTATTTT.